This T cell receptor (beta chain) comes out of a study of cytomegalovirus exposure and HLA in healthy donors (dated by TCRdb to 2015 to 2018). Context from the whole study: According to a later analysis, the 110 or so validation repertoires were produced on the same platform as the approximately 620 repertoires of the first cohort. The study aimed to test whether cataloging public T cell receptors could reveal signatures of past pathogen exposure. A separate validation cohort of about 110 different subjects was used in addition to the roughly 620-subject first cohort. The study combined high-throughput TCR immunosequencing, statistical association of individual TCRs with disease status, and machine learning to predict cytomegalovirus infection status. What the research found in general, with its limitations: The classifier was reported to diagnose cytomegalovirus status with high specificity and sensitivity in both the original cohort and the validation cohort. In vitro tests confirmed that three of the cytomegalovirus-associated TCR beta chains recognize cytomegalovirus antigens. All 120 or so repertoires were used to score co-occurrence in the validation cohort in a later analysis, because that analysis had no HLA typing for the cohort. The study gave a list of 150 to 200 TCR beta chains associated with cytomegalovirus. Across donors, most TCR sequences were observed very rarely, whereas some public TCRs were present in many individuals. According to the authors, the approach could potentially be generalized to other disease states and immunological phenotypes. A later analysis found that TCRs clustered in the first cohort also tended to co-occur in the approximately 120 validation repertoires, with just under 95% of cluster scores above 0.

The CDR3 sequence holds 14 residues, the cysteine and phenylalanine included. The kept DNA is CDR3 alone, 42 bases in frame from the first base. The germline V gene encodes CDR1 SGHTA and CDR2 FQGNSA. Trimming at the junction amounts to 5 bases on V and 6 bases on J, and the germline ends lie 17 bases apart. Libraries were constructed by the immunoSEQ multiplex PCR assay. From the authors' description of their analysis: A statistical classification framework was built for diagnosing cytomegalovirus status from the catalog of TCR beta chain sequences. In its TCRdb copy, this immuneACCESS table keeps in-frame sequences only and misses some clones. Where compared with another copy, unresolved V genes explain less than half of these, and the others have no known cause. V and J calls and clone size are given by that table; D and trimming were obtained from the DNA. The sample records about 72,000 clones, less than 95% of which are singletons. The ten largest clonotypes hold 0.63% of the sample.

Remarks on this clone: Its antigen specificity is not known. No base qualities exist here, and no much larger clone lies one base off it.

The donors belonged to the validation cohort of roughly 120 subjects, which was separate from the roughly 700-subject first cohort. The rearranged chain carries TRBV7-2 and TRBJ2-7, and TRBD1 may be the D gene, going by 8 matching bases. This clonotype originated in a young woman in good health and CMV-seronegative. Sequenced input: PBMCs. The nucleotide sequence reads as follows: TGTGCCAGCAGCCCCCGGACAGGGAGGGGCGAGCAGTACTTC. It translates as CASSPRTGRGEQYF.